This T cell receptor (beta chain) was observed in a study of tumor-infiltrating lymphocytes in oesophageal squamous cell carcinoma. TCRdb processed the PCR reads anew with MiXCR; each CDR3 protein has one entry. The profile covers approximately 20,000 distinct CDR3 sequences, with roughly 40% appearing a single time and less than 50% taken by the ten largest. The sequencing sample was made of esophageal tumor tissue. This sequence was found in a male donor with esophageal squamous cell carcinoma.

The CDR3 bases are TGTGCCAGCAGTTACTCGATGGGGGCCCCCTACGAGCAGTACTTC. Its protein is CASSYSMGAPYEQYF. The chain joins TRBV6-6 to TRBJ2-1; TRBD1 might be the D (6 bases). The end of the DNA fits TRBJ2-7 better, so the J call may be wrong. This CDR3 has 15 residues. Germline V gene lookup returns CDR1 MNHNY and CDR2 SVGAGI (reference sequence).